The present T cell receptor (beta chain) was sequenced within a study of spatial heterogeneity in lung cancer. Study background: The donors comprised roughly 71 untreated early-stage non-small cell lung cancer patients. Sequencing was performed on follow-up PBMC samples when available, collected at a median of approximately two years after resection.

The V end was cut by 7 bases, the J end by 1 base, with 19 bases between. Looked up from germline, CDR1 is SQVTM and CDR2 is ANQGSEA. The CDR3 consists of 15 residues. Time point described: blood at routine non-recurrence follow-up after resection. Unsorted whole RNA from tumor, nontumor lung or frozen PBMC underwent sequencing. The sample holds many counts of this clonotype. Carried by each TCR cDNA molecule was a unique molecular identifier. From the 5' RACE reads, TCRdb called clonotypes with MiXCR, one entry per CDR3 protein. Among under 150,000 distinct CDR3 sequences listed, approximately 11% were seen once.

The starting material was PBMCs, obtained at follow-up. This receptor was obtained from a female donor with early-stage non-small cell lung cancer. The chain combines TRBV29-1 with TRBJ1-2; D not certain. CDR3 DNA: TGCAGCGCGAGCGCAGGCTTACAAAATAACTATGGCTACACCTTC. Translation gives CSASAGLQNNYGYTF.